This T cell receptor (beta chain) comes out of a study of a mutant IDH1 vaccine in newly diagnosed glioma. The wider study: Patients under treatment included around 60% males and 37.5% females and had a mean age of approximately 40 years.

Study-wide findings and caveats: Variations in leading peripheral T cell clonotypes appeared to have no connection with pseudoprogression.

TCRdb's copy holds only in-frame clones and misses some; the assay was immunoSEQ multiplex PCR. This sample has about 92,000 clones, with roughly 75% found just once. Specified time point: baseline, week 1 (first vaccination visit). Documented treatment: pre-vaccination baseline after standard-of-care therapy. CDR3 size: 14 residues. Germline V lookup: CDR1 SGHKS, CDR2 YYEKEE (reference sequence). V was trimmed by 2 bases and J by 2 bases, leaving 10 bases between them. On this clone itself: Its target is not known.

The chain has TRBV5-5 and TRBJ1-2; D remains unclear. This specimen consisted of PBMCs, obtained from a glioma patient treated with radiotherapy, temozolomide or both. The origin of this receptor is a man aged 35-49 years with glioma. The CDR3, as DNA: TGTGCCAGCAGCTTTGCCGTGAAGAACTATGGCTACACCTTC. It yields the protein CASSFAVKNYGYTF.